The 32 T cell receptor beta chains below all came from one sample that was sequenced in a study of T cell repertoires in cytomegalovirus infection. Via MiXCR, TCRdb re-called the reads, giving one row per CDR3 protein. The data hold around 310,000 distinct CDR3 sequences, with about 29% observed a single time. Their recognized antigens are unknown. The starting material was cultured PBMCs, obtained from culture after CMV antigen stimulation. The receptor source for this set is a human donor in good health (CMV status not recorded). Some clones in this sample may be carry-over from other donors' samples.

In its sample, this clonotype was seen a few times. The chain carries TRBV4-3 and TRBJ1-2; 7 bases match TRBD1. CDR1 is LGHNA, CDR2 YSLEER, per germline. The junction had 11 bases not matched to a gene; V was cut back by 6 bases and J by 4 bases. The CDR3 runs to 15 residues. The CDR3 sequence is CASRKSPGGAYGYTF. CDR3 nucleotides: TGCGCCAGCAGGAAGTCCCCAGGGGGAGCCTATGGCTACACCTTC.

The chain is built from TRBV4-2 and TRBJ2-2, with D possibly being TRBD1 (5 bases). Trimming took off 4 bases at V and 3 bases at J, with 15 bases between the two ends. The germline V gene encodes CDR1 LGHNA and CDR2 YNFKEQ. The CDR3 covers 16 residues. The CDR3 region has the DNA TGTGCCAGCAGCCGGCTTGTGTCCAGGGACACCGGGGAGCTGTTTTTT. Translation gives CASSRLVSRDTGELFF.

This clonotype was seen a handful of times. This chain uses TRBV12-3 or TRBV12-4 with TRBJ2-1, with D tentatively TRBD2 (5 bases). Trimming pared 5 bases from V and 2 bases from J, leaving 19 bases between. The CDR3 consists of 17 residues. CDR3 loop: CASSLPNSGGTYNEQFF. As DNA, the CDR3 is TGTGCCAGCAGTCTCCCCAACAGCGGAGGAACCTACAATGAGCAGTTCTTC.

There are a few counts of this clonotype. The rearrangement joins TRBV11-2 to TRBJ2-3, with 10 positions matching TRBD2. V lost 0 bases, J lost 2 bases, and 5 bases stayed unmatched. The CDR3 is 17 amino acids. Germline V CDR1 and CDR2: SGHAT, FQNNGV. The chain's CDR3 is CASSLDSLAGDTDTQYF. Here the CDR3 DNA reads TGTGCCAGCAGCTTAGATTCGCTAGCGGGAGACACAGATACGCAGTATTTT.

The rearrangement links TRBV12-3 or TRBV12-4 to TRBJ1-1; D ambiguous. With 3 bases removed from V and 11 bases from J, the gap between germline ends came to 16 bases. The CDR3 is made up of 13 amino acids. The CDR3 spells CASSFLGREGAFF. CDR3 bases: TGTGCCAGCAGTTTCCTCGGTAGGGAAGGGGCTTTCTTT.

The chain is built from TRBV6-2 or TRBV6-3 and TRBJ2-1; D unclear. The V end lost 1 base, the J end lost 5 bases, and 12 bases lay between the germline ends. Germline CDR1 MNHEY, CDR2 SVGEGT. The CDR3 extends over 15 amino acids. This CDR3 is CASSYFGSTHNEQFF. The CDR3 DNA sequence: TGTGCCAGCAGTTACTTCGGGTCAACCCACAATGAGCAGTTCTTC.

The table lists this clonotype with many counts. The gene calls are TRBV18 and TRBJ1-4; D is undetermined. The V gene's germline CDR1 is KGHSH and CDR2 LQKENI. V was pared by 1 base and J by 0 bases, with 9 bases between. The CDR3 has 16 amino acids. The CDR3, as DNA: TGTGCCAGCTCACCACGGACGGCTTCAACTAATGAAAAACTGTTTTTT. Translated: CASSPRTASTNEKLFF.

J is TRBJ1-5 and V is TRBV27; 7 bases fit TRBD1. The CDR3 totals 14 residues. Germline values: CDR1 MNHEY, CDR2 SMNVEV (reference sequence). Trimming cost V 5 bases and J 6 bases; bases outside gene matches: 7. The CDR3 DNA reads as TGTGCCAGCAGTCTGACAGGGTTGGTTCAGCCCCAGCATTTT. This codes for CASSLTGLVQPQHF.

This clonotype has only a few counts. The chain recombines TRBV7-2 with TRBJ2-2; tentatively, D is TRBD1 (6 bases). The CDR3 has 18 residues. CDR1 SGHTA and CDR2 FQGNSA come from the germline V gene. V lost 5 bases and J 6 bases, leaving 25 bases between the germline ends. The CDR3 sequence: CASSQRPGQRTSAGELFF. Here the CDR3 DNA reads TGTGCCAGCAGCCAAAGACCGGGACAACGGACCTCTGCCGGGGAGCTGTTTTTT.

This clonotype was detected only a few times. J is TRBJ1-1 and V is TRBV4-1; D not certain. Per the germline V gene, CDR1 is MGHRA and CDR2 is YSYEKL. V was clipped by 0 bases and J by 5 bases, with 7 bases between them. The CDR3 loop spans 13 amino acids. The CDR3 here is CASSQERPTEAFF. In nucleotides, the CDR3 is TGCGCCAGCAGCCAAGAAAGACCAACTGAAGCTTTCTTT.

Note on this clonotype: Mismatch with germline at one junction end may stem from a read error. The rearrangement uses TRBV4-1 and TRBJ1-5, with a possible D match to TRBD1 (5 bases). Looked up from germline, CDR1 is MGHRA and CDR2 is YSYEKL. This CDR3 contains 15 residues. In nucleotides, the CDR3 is TGTGCCAGCAGCCACGGGACGGGAGGGGATCAGCCCCAGCATTTT. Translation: CASSHGTGGDQPQHF.

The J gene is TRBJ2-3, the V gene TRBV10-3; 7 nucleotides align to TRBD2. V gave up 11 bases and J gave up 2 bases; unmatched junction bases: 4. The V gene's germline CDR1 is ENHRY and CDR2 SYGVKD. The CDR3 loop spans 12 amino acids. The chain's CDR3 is CASKRDTDTQYF. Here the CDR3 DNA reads TGTGCCTCCAAGCGGGACACAGATACGCAGTATTTT.

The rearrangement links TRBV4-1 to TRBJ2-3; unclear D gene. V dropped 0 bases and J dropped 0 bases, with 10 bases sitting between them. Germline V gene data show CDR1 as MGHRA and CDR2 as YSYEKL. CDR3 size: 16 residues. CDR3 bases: TGCGCCAGCAGCCAAGATATGAGAACTAGCACAGATACGCAGTATTTT. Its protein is CASSQDMRTSTDTQYF.

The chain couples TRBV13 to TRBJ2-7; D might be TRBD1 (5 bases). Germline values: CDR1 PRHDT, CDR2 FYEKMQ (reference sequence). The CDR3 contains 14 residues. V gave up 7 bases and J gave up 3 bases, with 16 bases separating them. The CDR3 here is CASTRAASGYEQYF. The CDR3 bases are TGTGCCAGCACCAGGGCCGCGAGTGGCTACGAGCAGTACTTC.

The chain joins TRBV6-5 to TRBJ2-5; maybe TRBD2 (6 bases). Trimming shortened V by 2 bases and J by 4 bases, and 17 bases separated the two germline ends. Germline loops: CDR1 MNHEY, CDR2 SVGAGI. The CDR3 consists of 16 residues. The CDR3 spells CASSYASWGVGETQYF. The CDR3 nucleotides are TGTGCCAGCAGTTACGCCTCCTGGGGGGTGGGAGAGACCCAGTACTTC.

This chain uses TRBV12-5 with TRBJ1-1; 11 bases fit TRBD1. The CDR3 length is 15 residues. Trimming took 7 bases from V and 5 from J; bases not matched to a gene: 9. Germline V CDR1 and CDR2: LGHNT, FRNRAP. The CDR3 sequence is CASDSSGTGGTEAFF. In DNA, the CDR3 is TGTGCTAGTGATTCTTCCGGGACAGGGGGGACTGAAGCTTTCTTT. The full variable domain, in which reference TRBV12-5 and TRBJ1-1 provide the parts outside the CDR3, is DARVTQTPRHKVTEMGQEVTMRCQPILGHNTVFWYRQTMMQGLELLAYFRNRAPLDDSGMPKDRFSAEMPDATLATLKIQPSEPRDSAVYFCASDSSGTGGTEAFFGQGTRLTVV.

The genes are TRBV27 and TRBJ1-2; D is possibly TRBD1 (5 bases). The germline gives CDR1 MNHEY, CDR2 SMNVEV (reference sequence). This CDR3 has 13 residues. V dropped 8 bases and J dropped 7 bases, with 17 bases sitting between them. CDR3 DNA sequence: TGTGCCAGCTCCTGGGGCGTGGGCAGTGGCTACACCTTC. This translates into CASSWGVGSGYTF.

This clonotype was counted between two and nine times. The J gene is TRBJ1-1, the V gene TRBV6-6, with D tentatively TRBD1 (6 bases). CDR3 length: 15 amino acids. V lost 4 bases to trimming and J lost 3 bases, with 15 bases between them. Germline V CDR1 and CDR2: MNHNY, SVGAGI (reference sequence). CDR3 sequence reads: CASSSGVGGYTEAFF. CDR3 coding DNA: TGTGCCAGCAGTTCTGGGGTAGGGGGGTACACTGAAGCTTTCTTT.

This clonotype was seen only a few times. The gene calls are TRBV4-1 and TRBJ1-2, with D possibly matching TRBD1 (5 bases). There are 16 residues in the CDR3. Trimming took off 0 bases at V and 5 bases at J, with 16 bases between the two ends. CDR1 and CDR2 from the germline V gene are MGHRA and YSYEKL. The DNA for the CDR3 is TGCGCCAGCAGCCAAGATGGGACCCGACGGATATATGGCTACACCTTC. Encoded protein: CASSQDGTRRIYGYTF.

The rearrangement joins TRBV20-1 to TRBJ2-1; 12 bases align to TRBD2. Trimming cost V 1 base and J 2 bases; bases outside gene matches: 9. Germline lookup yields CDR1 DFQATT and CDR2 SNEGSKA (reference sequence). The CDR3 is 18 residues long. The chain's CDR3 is CSARGGASGRVTYNEQFF. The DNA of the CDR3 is TGCAGTGCTAGAGGGGGAGCTAGCGGGAGGGTCACCTACAATGAGCAGTTCTTC.

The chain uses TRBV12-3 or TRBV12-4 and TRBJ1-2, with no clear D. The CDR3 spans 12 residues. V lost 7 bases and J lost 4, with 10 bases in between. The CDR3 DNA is TGTGCCAGCACCTCGGACTTCTATGGCTACACCTTC. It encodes CASTSDFYGYTF.

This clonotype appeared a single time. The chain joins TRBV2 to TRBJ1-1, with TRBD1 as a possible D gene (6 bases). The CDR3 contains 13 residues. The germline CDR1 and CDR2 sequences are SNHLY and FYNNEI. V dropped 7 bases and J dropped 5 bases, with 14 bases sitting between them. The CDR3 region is CASTYRERTEAFF. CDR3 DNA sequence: TGTGCCAGCACTTACAGGGAAAGAACTGAAGCTTTCTTT.

In DNA form, the CDR3 reads TGTGCCAGCAGCGGGGTTTGGAATTCACCCCTCCACTTT. This codes for CASSGVWNSPLHF. J is TRBJ1-6 and V is TRBV25-1; D unresolved. In germline, CDR1 is MGHDK, CDR2 SYGVNS. The CDR3 has 13 residues. Trimming shortened V by 6 bases and J by 7 bases, and 10 bases separated the two germline ends.

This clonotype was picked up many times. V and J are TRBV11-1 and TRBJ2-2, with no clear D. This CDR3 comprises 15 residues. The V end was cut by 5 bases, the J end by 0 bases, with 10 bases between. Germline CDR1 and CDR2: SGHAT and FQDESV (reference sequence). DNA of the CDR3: TGTGCCAGCAGCCTGGCACAGACGAACACCGGGGAGCTGTTTTTT. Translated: CASSLAQTNTGELFF.

CDR3 sequence: CASSVTPYEQYF. The CDR3 coding sequence is TGTGCCAGCAGCGTAACCCCCTACGAGCAGTACTTC. This rearrangement joins TRBV9 to TRBJ2-7, with unresolved D. Germline CDR1 SGDLS, CDR2 YYNGEE. This CDR3 is 12 amino acids long. V lost 1 base and J 2 bases, leaving 4 bases between the germline ends. The variable domain in full, with the rest retrieved from reference TRBV9 and TRBJ2-7, is DSGVTQTPKHLITATGQRVTLRCSPRSGDLSVYWYQQSLDQGLQFLIQYYNGEERAKGNILERFSAQQFPDLHSELNLSSLELGDSALYFCASSVTPYEQYFGPGTRLTVT.

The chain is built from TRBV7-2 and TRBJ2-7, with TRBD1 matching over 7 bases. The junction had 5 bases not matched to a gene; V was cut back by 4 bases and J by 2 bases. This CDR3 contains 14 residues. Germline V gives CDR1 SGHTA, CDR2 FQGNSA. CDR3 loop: CASSSDRAPYEQYF. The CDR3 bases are TGTGCCAGCAGCTCTGACAGGGCCCCCTACGAGCAGTACTTC.

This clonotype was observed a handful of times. DNA of the CDR3: TGCGCCAGCAGCGCACAGGGTAACACTGAAGCTTTCTTT. This encodes CASSAQGNTEAFF. The V call is TRBV4-1, the J call TRBJ1-1, with TRBD1 as a possible D gene (6 bases). CDR1 and CDR2 from the germline V gene are MGHRA and YSYEKL. With 5 bases removed from V and 2 bases from J, the gap between germline ends came to 9 bases. The CDR3 has 13 residues.

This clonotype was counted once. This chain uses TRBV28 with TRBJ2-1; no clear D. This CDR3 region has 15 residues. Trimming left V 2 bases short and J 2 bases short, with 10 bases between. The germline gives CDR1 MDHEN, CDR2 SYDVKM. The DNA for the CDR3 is TGTGCCAGCAGTTTAAGAACTCTGGCCTACAATGAGCAGTTCTTC. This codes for CASSLRTLAYNEQFF.

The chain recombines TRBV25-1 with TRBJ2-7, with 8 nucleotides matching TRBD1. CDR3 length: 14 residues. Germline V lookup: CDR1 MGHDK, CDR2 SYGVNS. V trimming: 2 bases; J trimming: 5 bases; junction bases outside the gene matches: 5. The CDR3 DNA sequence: TGTGCCAGCAGTGAAGGTCGCAGGGGGCACGAGCAGTACTTC. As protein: CASSEGRRGHEQYF.

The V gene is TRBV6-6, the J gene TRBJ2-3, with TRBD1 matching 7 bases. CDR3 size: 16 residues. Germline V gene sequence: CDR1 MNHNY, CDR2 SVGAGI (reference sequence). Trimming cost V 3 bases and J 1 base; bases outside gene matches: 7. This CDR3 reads CASSYRGGARTDTQYF. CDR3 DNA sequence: TGTGCCAGCAGTTATAGAGGGGGCGCGCGCACAGATACGCAGTATTTT.

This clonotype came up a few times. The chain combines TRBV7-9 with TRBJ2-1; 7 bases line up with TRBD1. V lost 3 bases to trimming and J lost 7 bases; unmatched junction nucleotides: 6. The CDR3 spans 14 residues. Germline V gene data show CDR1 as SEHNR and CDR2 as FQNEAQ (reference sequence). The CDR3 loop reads CASSLGTVGNEQFF. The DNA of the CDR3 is TGTGCCAGCAGCTTGGGGACAGTCGGGAATGAGCAGTTCTTC.

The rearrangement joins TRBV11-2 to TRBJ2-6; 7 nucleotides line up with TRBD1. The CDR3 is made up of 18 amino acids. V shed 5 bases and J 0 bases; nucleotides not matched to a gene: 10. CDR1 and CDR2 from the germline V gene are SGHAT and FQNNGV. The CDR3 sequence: CASSLKDRRSSGANVLTF. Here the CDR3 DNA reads TGTGCCAGCAGCCTCAAGGACAGGAGGTCCTCTGGGGCCAACGTCCTGACTTTC.